The sequence of this T cell receptor (beta chain) was determined in a study of CD8 T cells in Susac syndrome. After extraction with the RNeasy kit, about 0.45 to 1 ug of the RNA was reverse transcribed using random hexamers. Across 54 Vbeta and 13 Jbeta, TCR beta CDR3 was amplified with immunoSEQ multiplex PCR. In TCRdb, the immunoSEQ multiplex PCR reads were re-called with MiXCR into one record per CDR3 protein. This table has 150,000 to 160,000 distinct CDR3 sequences, around 96% appearing once. TEMRA cells were enriched by FACS, while CD8+ and CD4+ T cells were obtained through a negative isolation that was performed magnetically. The germline CDR1 and CDR2 sequences are SGDLS and YYNGEE. This CDR3 region has 14 residues. The V gene end was trimmed by 0 bases and the J gene end by 7 bases; junction bases not matched to a gene: 1.

The sample was CD8+ T cells from PBMCs. The genes are TRBV9 and TRBJ2-1, with 10 bases matching TRBD2. The receptor comes from a human donor with multiple sclerosis. In nucleotides, the CDR3 is TGTGCCAGCAGCGTAGCAGCGGGGGGGAATGAGCAGTTCTTC. This sequence encodes CASSVAAGGNEQFF.